This TCR beta chain was documented in a study of blood T cell repertoires in COVID-19. Across the whole study: Specimens from acute and convalescent COVID-19 originated in the United States, Italy and Spain.

A Seattle source enrolled patients during active infection and followed them longitudinally. Per the original data handling: For nucleated cells, counts were estimated from reference gene primer amplification. Assay: immunoSEQ multiplex PCR; the TCRdb copy retains only in-frame clones and omits some. The V and J calls and clone size are taken from that table; D and trimming were inferred from the DNA. The sample includes some 270,000 clones, 80% to 85% of them seen just once. CDR1 GTSNPN and CDR2 SVGIG come from the germline V gene (reference sequence). This CDR3 comprises 15 residues. V shed 0 bases and J 9 bases; nucleotides not matched to a gene: 6.

The chain combines TRBV30 with TRBJ1-6; 9 nucleotides align to TRBD1. The clonotype was recovered from a person aged 65-85 years with COVID-19, enrolled during active disease. Material for sequencing was peripheral blood. The CDR3 region has the DNA TGTGCCTGGAGTGTACCTGGGACAGGGAGTTCACCCCTCCACTTT. Translated: CAWSVPGTGSSPLHF.